The rows below give T cell receptor beta chains drawn from one sample of a study of cytomegalovirus exposure and HLA in healthy donors. Repertoires were generated with immunoSEQ multiplex PCR, while TCRdb's copy carries only in-frame clones and drops some. Of 160,000 or so clones listed, approximately 78% were seen once; the top ten hold approximately 1.5%. The sequenced sample consisted of PBMCs. The source of these receptors is a male donor in good health and CMV-seronegative. CDR3s include the opening cysteine and the closing phenylalanine or tryptophan. Each record gives: D gene, V gene, clone size, J gene, CDR3 protein, CDR3 DNA. D genes are given only for firm matches. Rows may omit the clone size; those that give it use once, few, many or a size class.

.	TRBV4-3	.	TRBJ1-2	CASSQVVAGGYTF	TGCGCCAGCAGCCAAGTGGTGGCCGGGGGCTACACCTTC
TRBD2	TRBV2	.	TRBJ2-2	CASGTSGGTGELFF	TGTGCCAGCGGGACTAGCGGGGGCACCGGGGAGCTGTTTTTT
.	TRBV13	.	TRBJ1-3	CASSFGTDSGNTIYF	TGTGCCAGCAGCTTCGGGACTGACTCTGGAAACACCATATATTTT
.	TRBV6-1	.	TRBJ1-1	CASSEALLGTYTEAFF	TGTGCCAGCAGTGAAGCGCTTCTGGGCACTTACACTGAAGCTTTCTTT
TRBD2	TRBV18	.	TRBJ2-2	CASSPTSGPTGELFF	TGTGCCAGCTCACCAACTAGCGGACCCACCGGGGAGCTGTTTTTT
.	TRBV7-9	.	TRBJ2-5	CASSLAPGKVETQYF	TGTGCCAGCAGCTTAGCCCCCGGGAAGGTGGAGACCCAGTACTTC
TRBD1	TRBV11-2	.	TRBJ2-5	CASSLGQGGETQYF	TGTGCCAGCAGCCTGGGACAGGGTGGAGAGACCCAGTACTTC
TRBD1	TRBV28	few	TRBJ2-1	CASEGQGSYNEQFF	TGTGCCAGCGAGGGACAGGGGTCCTACAATGAGCAGTTCTTC
TRBD2	TRBV28	.	TRBJ2-1	CASSLEVVAGDNEQFF	TGTGCCAGCAGTTTAGAGGTGGTAGCGGGGGACAATGAGCAGTTCTTC
.	TRBV7-2	.	TRBJ2-1	CASSLARLEQFF	TGTGCCAGCAGCTTAGCGCGACTCGAGCAGTTCTTC
TRBD1	TRBV7-9	.	TRBJ1-5	CASSGGGQGLQPQHF	TGTGCCAGCAGTGGGGGGGGACAGGGGCTTCAGCCCCAGCATTTT
TRBD1	TRBV27	.	TRBJ1-2	CASPTGGGYTF	TGTGCCAGCCCCACAGGGGGTGGCTACACCTTC
.	TRBV7-2	.	TRBJ1-2	CASSSGTNYGYTF	TGTGCCAGCAGTTCCGGGACAAACTATGGCTACACCTTC
TRBD2	TRBV10-2	.	TRBJ2-1	CASRTSGSYNEQFF	TGCGCCAGCCGGACTAGCGGCTCCTACAATGAGCAGTTCTTC
TRBD1	TRBV2	.	TRBJ1-6	CASRGTGNYNSPLHF	TGTGCCAGCAGGGGGACAGGGAACTATAATTCACCCCTCCACTTT
TRBD2	TRBV7-3	.	TRBJ2-2	CASSSGTSETGELFF	TGTGCCAGCAGCTCCGGGACTAGCGAAACCGGGGAGCTGTTTTTT